This TCR beta chain stems from a study of post-analysis software for immune sequencing data. The wider study: The patients showed relapsing-remitting, secondary progressive and progressive-relapsing multiple sclerosis courses.

Researchers reported that TCR beta cDNA libraries carried unique molecular identifiers. It was from roughly 1 to 10 million T cells that about 500,000 cDNA molecules came. Using its own MiXCR run on the PCR reads, TCRdb lists one record per CDR3 protein. The sample carries some 260,000 distinct CDR3 sequences, roughly a third recorded once. Study-wide points: Included in a set of roughly five TRBV segments more frequent in patients than controls were TRBV5-6, TRBV5-1 and TRBV20-1. Strong same-batch co-clustering of samples appeared with F measure clustering. Versus controls, multiple sclerosis patients showed significantly lower diversity (normalized Chao1).

The V gene's germline CDR1 is SGDLS and CDR2 YYNGEE. V was trimmed by 3 bases and J by 7 bases, leaving 14 bases between them. The CDR3 covers 13 residues. This clonotype has only a few counts. Antigen specificity is unknown. A much larger clone lies one base from this, so it may be a read error. This receptor was taken from a girl under 18 with multiple sclerosis. Material for sequencing was blood. The chain employs TRBV9 and TRBJ2-7, with D tentatively TRBD1 or TRBD2 (5 bases each). The CDR3 bases are TGTGCCAGCAGCGCCCCCGGGGCTAATGAGCAGTACTTC. This gives the protein CASSAPGANEQYF.